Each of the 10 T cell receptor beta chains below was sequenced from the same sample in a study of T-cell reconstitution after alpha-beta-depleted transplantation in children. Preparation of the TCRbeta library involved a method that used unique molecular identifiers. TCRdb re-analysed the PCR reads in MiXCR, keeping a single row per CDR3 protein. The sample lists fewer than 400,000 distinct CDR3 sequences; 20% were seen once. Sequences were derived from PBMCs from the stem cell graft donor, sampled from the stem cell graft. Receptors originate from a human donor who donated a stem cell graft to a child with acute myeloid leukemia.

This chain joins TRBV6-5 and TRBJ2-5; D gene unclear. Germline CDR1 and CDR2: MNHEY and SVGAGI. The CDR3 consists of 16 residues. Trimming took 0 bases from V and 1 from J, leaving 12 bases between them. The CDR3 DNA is TGTGCCAGCAGTTACTCTGGGCGAAAGGTCCAAGAGACCCAGTACTTC. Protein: CASSYSGRKVQETQYF.

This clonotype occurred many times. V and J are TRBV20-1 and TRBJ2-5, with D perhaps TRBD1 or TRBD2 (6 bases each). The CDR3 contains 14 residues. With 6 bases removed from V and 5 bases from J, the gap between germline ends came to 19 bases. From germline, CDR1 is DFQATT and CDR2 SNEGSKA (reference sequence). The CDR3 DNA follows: TGCAGTGCCACTATACCAGGGGCGGGGGAGACCCAGTACTTC. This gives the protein CSATIPGAGETQYF.

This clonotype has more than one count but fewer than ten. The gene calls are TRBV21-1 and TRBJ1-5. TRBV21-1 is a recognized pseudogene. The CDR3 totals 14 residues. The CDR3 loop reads CASSKSDGYQPQHF. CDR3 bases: TGTGCCAGCAGCAAGAGCGACGGATATCAGCCCCAGCATTTT.

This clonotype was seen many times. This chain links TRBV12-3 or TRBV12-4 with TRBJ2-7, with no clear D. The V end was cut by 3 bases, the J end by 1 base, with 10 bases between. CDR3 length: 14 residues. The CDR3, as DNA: TGTGCCAGCAGTTTCTTTGGGGATTCCTACGAGCAGTACTTC. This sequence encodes CASSFFGDSYEQYF.

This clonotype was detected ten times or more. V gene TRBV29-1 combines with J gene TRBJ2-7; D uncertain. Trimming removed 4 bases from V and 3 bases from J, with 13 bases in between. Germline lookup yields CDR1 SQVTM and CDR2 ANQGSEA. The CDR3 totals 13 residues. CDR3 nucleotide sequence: TGCAGCGTTGTTCGCGGTGGAAGCTACGAGCAGTACTTC. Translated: CSVVRGGSYEQYF.

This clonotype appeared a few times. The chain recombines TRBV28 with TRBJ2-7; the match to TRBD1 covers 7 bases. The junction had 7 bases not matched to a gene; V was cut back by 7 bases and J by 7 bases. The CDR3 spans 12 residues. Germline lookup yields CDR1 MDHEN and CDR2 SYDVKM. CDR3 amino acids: CASKGQRDEQYF. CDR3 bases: TGTGCCAGCAAGGGACAGAGAGATGAGCAGTACTTC.

CDR3 protein: CSVGRGALNEQFF. The DNA of the CDR3 is TGCAGCGTTGGGAGGGGGGCACTAAATGAGCAGTTCTTC. This chain links TRBV29-1 with TRBJ2-1; the D call may be TRBD1 or TRBD2 (6 bases each). CDR3 length equals 13 residues. Trimming left V 4 bases short and J 7 bases short, with 14 bases between. From germline, CDR1 is SQVTM and CDR2 ANQGSEA.

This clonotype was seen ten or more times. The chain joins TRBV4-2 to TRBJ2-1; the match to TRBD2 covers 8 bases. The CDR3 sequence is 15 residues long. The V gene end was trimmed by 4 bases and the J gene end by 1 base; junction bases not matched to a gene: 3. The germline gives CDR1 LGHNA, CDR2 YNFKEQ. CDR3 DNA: TGTGCCAGCAGCCCGGGACTAGGTTCCTACAATGAGCAGTTCTTC. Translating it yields CASSPGLGSYNEQFF.

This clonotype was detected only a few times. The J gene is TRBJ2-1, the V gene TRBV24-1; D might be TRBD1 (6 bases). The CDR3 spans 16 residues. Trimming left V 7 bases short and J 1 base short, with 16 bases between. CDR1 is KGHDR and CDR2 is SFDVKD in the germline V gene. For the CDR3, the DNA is TGTGCCACCAGCTTGAACCGGGACACTTCCTACAATGAGCAGTTCTTC. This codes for CATSLNRDTSYNEQFF.

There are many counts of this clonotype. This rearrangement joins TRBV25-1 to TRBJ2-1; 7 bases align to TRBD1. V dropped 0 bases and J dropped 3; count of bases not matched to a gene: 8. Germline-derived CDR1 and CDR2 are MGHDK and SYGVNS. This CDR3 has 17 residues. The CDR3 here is CASSEYYLGTDYNEQFF. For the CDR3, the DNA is TGTGCCAGCAGTGAATATTACCTCGGGACAGACTACAATGAGCAGTTCTTC. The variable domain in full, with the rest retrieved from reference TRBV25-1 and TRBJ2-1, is EADIYQTPRYLVIGTGKKITLECSQTMGHDKMYWYQQDPGMELHLIHYSYGVNSTEKGDLSSESTVSRIRTEHFPLTLESARPSHTSQYLCASSEYYLGTDYNEQFFGPGTRLTVL.